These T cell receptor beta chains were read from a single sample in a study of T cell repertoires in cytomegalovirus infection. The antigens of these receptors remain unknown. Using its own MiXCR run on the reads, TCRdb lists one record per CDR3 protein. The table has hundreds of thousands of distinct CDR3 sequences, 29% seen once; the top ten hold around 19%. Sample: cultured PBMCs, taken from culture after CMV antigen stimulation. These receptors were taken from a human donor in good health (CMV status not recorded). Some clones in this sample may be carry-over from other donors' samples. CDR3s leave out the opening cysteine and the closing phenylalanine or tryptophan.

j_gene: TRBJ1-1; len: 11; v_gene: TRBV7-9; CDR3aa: ASSSSRGFEAF
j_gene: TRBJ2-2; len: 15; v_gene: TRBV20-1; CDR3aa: SANSANSGRPTGELF
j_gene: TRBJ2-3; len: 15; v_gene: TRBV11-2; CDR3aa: ASSLRVLVGVGDTQY
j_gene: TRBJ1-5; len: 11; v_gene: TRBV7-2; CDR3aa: ASSLEGFQPQH
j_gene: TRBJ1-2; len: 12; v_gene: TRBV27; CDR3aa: ASSWTAGNYGYT
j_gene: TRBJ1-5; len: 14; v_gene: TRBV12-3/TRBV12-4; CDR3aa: ASSMRSRVSNQPQH
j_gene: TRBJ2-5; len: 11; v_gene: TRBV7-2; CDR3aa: ASSVQGKETQY
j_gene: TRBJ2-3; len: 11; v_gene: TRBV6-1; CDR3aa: ASSDPNRDTQY
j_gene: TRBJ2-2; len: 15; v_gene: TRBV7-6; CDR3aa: ASSSPAWQHITGELF
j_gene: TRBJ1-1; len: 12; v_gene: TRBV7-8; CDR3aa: ASSRPEVSTEAF
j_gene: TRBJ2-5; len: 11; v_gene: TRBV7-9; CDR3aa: ASSLGGEETQY
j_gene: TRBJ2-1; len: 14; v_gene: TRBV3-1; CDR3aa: ASSRMSGRALNEQF
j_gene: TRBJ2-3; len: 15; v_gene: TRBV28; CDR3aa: ASSLVGGSGPEGTQY
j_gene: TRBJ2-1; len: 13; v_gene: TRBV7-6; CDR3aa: ASSLAGRIYNEQF
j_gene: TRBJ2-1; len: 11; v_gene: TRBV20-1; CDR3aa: SARETGDYEQF
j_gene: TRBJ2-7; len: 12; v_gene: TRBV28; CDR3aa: ASSSGQSHYEQY
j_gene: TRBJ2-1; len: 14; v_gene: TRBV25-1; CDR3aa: ASSDTPGGPYNEQF
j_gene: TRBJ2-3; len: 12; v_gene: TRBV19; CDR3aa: ASSSFKGTDTQY
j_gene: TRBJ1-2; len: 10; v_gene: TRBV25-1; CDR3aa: ASSEGPHGYT
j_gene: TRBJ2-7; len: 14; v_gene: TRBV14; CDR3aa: ASSNKMATGAYEQY
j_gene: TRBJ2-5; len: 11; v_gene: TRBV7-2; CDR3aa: ASSPRFHVTQY
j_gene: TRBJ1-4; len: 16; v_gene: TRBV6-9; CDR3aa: ASSLKDLTGPYTRKLF
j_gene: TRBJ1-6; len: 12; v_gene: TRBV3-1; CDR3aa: ASSQVQGGSPLH
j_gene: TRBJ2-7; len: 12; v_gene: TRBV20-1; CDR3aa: SARGQQGSYEQY
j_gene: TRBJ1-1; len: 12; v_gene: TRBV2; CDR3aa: ASTQTGANTEAF
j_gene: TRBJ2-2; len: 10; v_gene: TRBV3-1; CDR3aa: ASRLAVGELF
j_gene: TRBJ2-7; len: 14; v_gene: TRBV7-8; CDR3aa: ASFPPGGGLAPEQY
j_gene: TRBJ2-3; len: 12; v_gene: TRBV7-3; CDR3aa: ASSLGDLPDTQY
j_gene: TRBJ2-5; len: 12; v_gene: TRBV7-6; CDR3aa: ASSVRGGRETQY